A selection of T cell receptor beta chains follows, all from one sample in a study of patients and donors after allogeneic stem cell transplantation. TCRdb re-analysed the RT-PCR reads in MiXCR, keeping a single row per CDR3 protein. The sample includes 150,000 to 250,000 distinct CDR3 sequences, 40% to 45% of them seen just once. The specimen sequenced was blood, either unsorted or a sorted T cell fraction (not recorded which). These receptors all stem from a human donor who was either an allogeneic HSCT recipient or a stem cell or donor lymphocyte infusion donor (not recorded which). It is not recorded whose cells these are; they may come from a transplant donor. Both conserved end residues are trimmed from each CDR3. Fields, in order: V gene, CDR3 protein.

V: TRBV20-1
CDR3: SAAGLADPNTGELF

V: TRBV7-9
CDR3: ASRLGTSGYEQF

V: TRBV20-1
CDR3: SARVRTGPEAF

V: TRBV7-9
CDR3: ASSADRLSPSTNEKLF

V: TRBV5-1
CDR3: ASSAAIAGNTEAF

V: TRBV27
CDR3: ASSRGGRLGYT

V: TRBV12-3/TRBV12-4
CDR3: ASSPPGQGTEAF

V: TRBV6-5
CDR3: ASSYSRTGGFRTEAF

V: TRBV5-5
CDR3: ASSRGITTEAF

V: TRBV11-1
CDR3: ASSLVPTGSTEAF

V: TRBV5-1
CDR3: ASSDEGRNTEAF

V: TRBV5-1
CDR3: ASSLAAGLNEQY

V: TRBV5-1
CDR3: ASSSTGEAGANVLT

V: TRBV9
CDR3: ASSVAPSTYEQY

V: TRBV5-6
CDR3: ASSLGGGLEAF

V: TRBV11-3
CDR3: ASSHKANTEAF

V: TRBV7-8
CDR3: ASSLELTSTDTQY

V: TRBV12-3/TRBV12-4
CDR3: ASSDSGSVQF

V: TRBV6-5
CDR3: ASSYSGDQTGNTIY

V: TRBV5-1
CDR3: ASSPPDEGGELF

V: TRBV12-3/TRBV12-4
CDR3: ASSLAMNEAF

V: TRBV5-1
CDR3: ASREAGNQPQH

V: TRBV5-1
CDR3: ASSLVVAYSTDTQY

V: TRBV10-3
CDR3: AISLGPVRDTEAF

V: TRBV12-3/TRBV12-4
CDR3: AVRVASTDTQY

V: TRBV7-9
CDR3: ASSHPGGEYEKLF

V: TRBV27
CDR3: ASSLSVNYGYT

V: TRBV12-3/TRBV12-4
CDR3: ASTPGQGQAYGYT

V: TRBV12-5
CDR3: ASGLTVGPNTGELF

V: TRBV29-1
CDR3: SVDSGTYNEQF

V: TRBV21-1
CDR3: ASSKDRARVETQY

V: TRBV12-3/TRBV12-4
CDR3: ASSYRANGYT

V: TRBV24-1
CDR3: ATSDPGLAPDTQY

V: TRBV7-3
CDR3: ASSPQPTSSYNEQF

V: TRBV7-9
CDR3: ASSLTGPAGYRSNQPQH

V: TRBV6-6
CDR3: ASSFRDRTGELF

V: TRBV2
CDR3: ASSGPGRASGSNQPQH

V: TRBV12-3/TRBV12-4
CDR3: ASNPGGDQETQY

V: TRBV4-1
CDR3: ASSQSGPYSTDTQY

V: TRBV20-1
CDR3: SARAGTGGNQPQH

V: TRBV6-5
CDR3: ASSRRLGLEAF

V: TRBV13
CDR3: ASSLTSGITGELF

V: TRBV7-2
CDR3: ASSLPGMNTEAF

V: TRBV28
CDR3: ASSFGGNSGLYNEQF

V: TRBV4-2
CDR3: ASSQERLAGFNEQF

V: TRBV9
CDR3: ASSVDNPDEQF

V: TRBV9
CDR3: ASSGNSGRDSGTQY

V: TRBV19
CDR3: ASSIGSGRGMGNEQF

V: TRBV7-2
CDR3: ASSKGYNEQF

V: TRBV11-2
CDR3: ASSPARDRGAF

V: TRBV4-1
CDR3: ASSTRTGNTGELF

V: TRBV21-1
CDR3: ASPLGGPSTDTQY

V: TRBV10-2
CDR3: AGGHKVEGEAF

V: TRBV6-2/TRBV6-3
CDR3: ASSSRDIRPYEAF

V: TRBV7-9
CDR3: ASSSPTTDNEKLF

V: TRBV29-1
CDR3: SLLRPLEGIEQF

V: TRBV28
CDR3: ASSGGRLDTQY